These 6 T cell receptor beta chains were all obtained from the same sample, sequenced in a study of PD-1 blockade in classical Hodgkin lymphoma. Described time point: cycle 4 day 1 (C4D1), after more than five weeks of nivolumab. With no exception, relapse followed autologous stem cell transplantation in all patients, and brentuximab vedotin exposure varied. The protocol was immunoSEQ multiplex PCR, while the TCRdb copy is restricted to in-frame clones and leaves out a portion. Of roughly 100,000 clones in the sample, roughly 87% are singletons; the top ten hold roughly 19%. Source: peripheral blood mononuclear cells (PBMCs), taken before the fourth cycle of nivolumab. These TCRs come from a human donor with classical Hodgkin lymphoma.

The CDR3 DNA follows: TGTGCCAGCTCACCACTAGTCTCCAGGGGGCTAGACTATGGCTACACCTTC. Its translation is CASSPLVSRGLDYGYTF. The V and J genes are TRBV18 and TRBJ1-2, with 8 positions matching TRBD1. The J segment lost 3 bases and the V segment lost 1 base, leaving 10 bases of the junction unmatched. Germline V gives CDR1 KGHSH, CDR2 LQKENI. The CDR3 is 17 residues long.

The genes are TRBV28 and TRBJ2-5, with D tentatively TRBD1 or TRBD2 (7 bases each). The CDR3 consists of 14 residues. Germline-derived CDR1 and CDR2 are MDHEN and SYDVKM. Trimming removed 5 bases at V and 7 bases at J, with 17 bases between. CDR3 residues: CASSPSGGGGTQYF. The CDR3 DNA reads as TGTGCCAGCAGTCCCTCAGGGGGGGGTGGGACCCAGTACTTC.

This clone was recorded once. This chain uses TRBV28 with TRBJ2-7; D could derive from TRBD1 or TRBD2 (5 bases each). The CDR3 runs 14 residues. Trimming cost V 4 bases and J 5 bases, with 15 bases left between them. Looked up from germline, CDR1 is MDHEN and CDR2 is SYDVKM. CDR3 residues: CASSSSRGKDEQYF. CDR3 DNA: TGTGCCAGCAGTTCCTCCCGGGGCAAAGACGAGCAGTACTTC.

This chain joins TRBV12-5 and TRBJ2-1; 9 bases agree with TRBD1. The CDR3 is 15 residues long. V dropped 3 bases and J dropped 9; count of bases not matched to a gene: 9. Germline loops: CDR1 LGHNT, CDR2 FRNRAP. Here the CDR3 reads CASGFFGTGNGEQFF. The CDR3 DNA is TGTGCTAGTGGTTTTTTCGGGACAGGGAACGGTGAGCAGTTCTTC.

The chain couples TRBV11-2 to TRBJ1-1; possible D gene TRBD1, 5 bases. The V and J ends lost 6 bases and 1 base respectively, with 9 bases between them. Germline V lookup: CDR1 SGHAT, CDR2 FQNNGV. This CDR3 contains 13 residues. The CDR3 reads CASSSTGNTEAFF. CDR3 nucleotides: TGTGCCAGCAGTTCTACAGGGAACACTGAAGCTTTCTTT.

The chain employs TRBV2 and TRBJ2-1, with D possibly matching TRBD2 (6 bases). The CDR3 extends over 13 amino acids. The V gene's germline CDR1 is SNHLY and CDR2 FYNNEI. The CDR3 reads CALGGLLINEQFF. Written as DNA, the CDR3 is TGTGCTCTTGGCGGACTATTAATAAATGAGCAGTTCTTC.